The 17 T cell receptor beta chains reported below all come from one sample, sequenced in a study of shared clonotypes between healthy human individuals. This table comes from immunoSEQ multiplex PCR, and its TCRdb copy is limited to in-frame clones, with some not included. Of hundreds of thousands of clones in the sample, about 91% were seen once. As defined, naive CD8 cells were CD45RO-negative and positively selected for CCR7, with terminally differentiated effector memory CD45RA+ cells excluded. Sequencing used naive CD8+ T cells sorted from blood. These receptors were obtained from a man aged 25-45 years in good health.

The rearrangement links TRBV7-8 to TRBJ2-7; TRBD2 is a possible D gene (6 bases). The CDR3 length is 14 residues. Germline CDR1 SGHVS, CDR2 FQNEAQ. V lost 6 bases to trimming and J lost 5 bases, with 17 bases between them. The DNA for the CDR3 is TGTGCCAGCAGGGAGACTAGAATGGCTGACGAGCAGTACTTC. This encodes CASRETRMADEQYF.

V and J are TRBV15 and TRBJ1-4; D might be TRBD1 (6 bases). The CDR3 has 14 amino acids. CDR1 LNHNV and CDR2 YYDKDF come from the germline V gene (reference sequence). Trimming took off 6 bases at V and 8 bases at J, with 16 bases between the two ends. CDR3 sequence: CATREGGLGEKLFF. The CDR3 DNA follows: TGTGCCACCAGGGAGGGGGGGCTAGGAGAAAAACTGTTTTTT.

The chain couples TRBV2 to TRBJ2-7, with 9 bases fitting TRBD1. CDR3 size: 13 residues. Germline-derived CDR1 and CDR2 are SNHLY and FYNNEI. Trimming removed 6 bases from V and 6 bases from J; junction bases left unmatched: 6. In DNA, the CDR3 is TGTGCCAGCAGCCCCGGGACAGGGTTCGAGCAGTACTTC. Protein sequence: CASSPGTGFEQYF.

This clone was seen only a few times. The chain uses TRBV2 and TRBJ1-5; tentatively, D is TRBD1 (5 bases). The germline gives CDR1 SNHLY, CDR2 FYNNEI. The CDR3 sequence is 13 residues long. Trimming took off 6 bases at V and 6 bases at J, with 12 bases between the two ends. CDR3 sequence reads: CASSEPDSQPQHF. For the CDR3, the DNA is TGTGCCAGCAGCGAGCCAGACAGTCAGCCCCAGCATTTT. The full variable domain, its missing parts supplied by reference TRBV2 and TRBJ1-5, is EPEVTQTPSHQVTQMGQEVILRCVPISNHLYFYWYRQILGQKVEFLVSFYNNEISEKSEIFDDQFSVERPDGSNFTLKIRSTKLEDSAMYFCASSEPDSQPQHFGDGTRLSIL.

The V call is TRBV7-6, the J call TRBJ2-5; D unclear. Germline V gives CDR1 SGHVS, CDR2 FNYEAQ. This CDR3 spans 12 amino acids. V was shortened by 5 bases and J by 5 bases, with 9 bases between the two germline ends. CDR3 in amino acids: CASSEADETQYF. The DNA for the CDR3 is TGTGCCAGCAGCGAAGCTGACGAGACCCAGTACTTC.

CDR3 nucleotides: TGTGCCAGCAGCCACACGGCCAGCGGGAGCTACAATGAGCAGTTCTTC. It translates to CASSHTASGSYNEQFF. The chain carries TRBV7-9 and TRBJ2-1; the match to TRBD2 covers 8 bases. Trimming took 5 bases from V and 3 from J; bases not matched to a gene: 9. The germline V gene encodes CDR1 SEHNR and CDR2 FQNEAQ (reference sequence). The CDR3 extends over 16 amino acids. Combining the CDR3 with reference TRBV7-9 and TRBJ2-1 gives the whole variable domain DTGVSQNPRHKITKRGQNVTFRCDPISEHNRLYWYRQTLGQGPEFLTYFQNEAQLEKSRLLSDRFSAERPKGSFSTLEIQRTEQGDSAMYLCASSHTASGSYNEQFFGPGTRLTVL.

The rearrangement uses TRBV27 and TRBJ2-6; no definite D call. With 2 bases removed from V and 0 bases from J, the gap between germline ends came to 5 bases. This CDR3 comprises 15 residues. Germline V lookup: CDR1 MNHEY, CDR2 SMNVEV (reference sequence). CDR3 region: CASSLLSSGANVLTF. The CDR3 region has the DNA TGTGCCAGCAGTTTACTTAGCTCTGGGGCCAACGTCCTGACTTTC.

This rearrangement joins TRBV4-3 to TRBJ2-7; D possibly corresponds to TRBD1 (5 bases). Trimming pared 0 bases from V and 2 bases from J, leaving 14 bases between. The germline V gene has CDR1 LGHNA and CDR2 YSLEER. The CDR3 extends over 16 amino acids. CDR3 sequence: CASSQDRQGRAYEQYF. For the CDR3, the DNA is TGCGCCAGCAGCCAAGATCGGCAGGGCAGGGCCTACGAGCAGTACTTC.

This chain links TRBV23-1 with TRBJ2-1, with 12 bases aligning to TRBD2. TRBV23-1 is designated an ORF whose function remains uncertain. V shed 4 bases and J 8 bases; nucleotides not matched to a gene: 9. The CDR3 runs 16 residues. CDR3 sequence: CASSLLTSGSWYEQFF. The CDR3 DNA follows: TGCGCCAGCAGTCTTCTGACTAGCGGGAGTTGGTATGAGCAGTTCTTC.

On this clone itself: This may be a read error, as it is one base from a much larger clone. The same CDR3 can be traced to other DNA sequences in this sample. The chain couples TRBV28 to TRBJ2-7; D gene unclear. V was shortened by 4 bases and J by 3 bases, with 4 bases between the two germline ends. The CDR3 loop spans 11 amino acids. Germline V gives CDR1 MDHEN, CDR2 SYDVKM. CDR3 protein: CASSSSYEQYF. The DNA of the CDR3 is TGTGCCAGCAGTTCCAGCTACGAGCAGTACTTC.

The V gene is TRBV28, the J gene TRBJ1-1; D gene ambiguous. The V end lost 6 bases, the J end lost 0 bases, and 8 bases lay between the germline ends. CDR3 length: 13 amino acids. Germline loops: CDR1 MDHEN, CDR2 SYDVKM. CDR3 DNA sequence: TGTGCCAGCAGAGACATAATGAACACTGAAGCTTTCTTT. It specifies CASRDIMNTEAFF. The full variable domain, rest sourced from reference TRBV28 and TRBJ1-1, is DVKVTQSSRYLVKRTGEKVFLECVQDMDHENMFWYRQDPGLGLRLIYFSYDVKMKEKGDIPEGYSVSREKKERFSLILESASTNQTSMYLCASRDIMNTEAFFGQGTRLTVV.

With regard to this clone: This sample includes further DNA sequences coding for the same CDR3. The V gene is TRBV4-1, the J gene TRBJ2-7; 9 bases line up with TRBD2. The CDR3 extends over 15 amino acids. The trim removed 2 bases at V and 2 bases at J, leaving 4 bases unmatched. The germline gives CDR1 MGHRA, CDR2 YSYEKL. CDR3 region: CASSQLAGATYEQYF. In DNA, the CDR3 is TGCGCCAGCAGCCAATTAGCGGGAGCGACCTACGAGCAGTACTTC.

The chain joins TRBV6-6 to TRBJ2-3; 10 bases align to TRBD2. This CDR3 spans 14 amino acids. Germline V gives CDR1 MNHNY, CDR2 SVGAGI (reference sequence). The trim removed 9 bases at V and 2 bases at J, leaving 5 bases unmatched. The chain's CDR3 is CASGLAVFTDTQYF. The DNA for the CDR3 is TGTGCCAGTGGACTAGCGGTGTTCACAGATACGCAGTATTTT.

This clone has only a few counts. V usage is TRBV4-2 and J usage is TRBJ2-5; no clear D gene. Trimming removed 1 base at V and 2 bases at J, with 14 bases between. The CDR3 runs to 16 residues. Germline V CDR1 and CDR2: LGHNA, YNFKEQ. CDR3 sequence: CASSQAGLGKQETQYF. Here the CDR3 DNA reads TGTGCCAGCAGCCAAGCTGGGTTGGGGAAACAAGAGACCCAGTACTTC.

The chain carries TRBV27 and TRBJ1-2, with D tentatively TRBD1 (5 bases). The CDR3 loop spans 11 amino acids. The germline V gene encodes CDR1 MNHEY and CDR2 SMNVEV (reference sequence). Trimming pared 7 bases from V and 6 bases from J, leaving 9 bases between. Here the CDR3 DNA reads TGTGCCAGCATGGGGCCAAATGGCTACACCTTC. This gives the protein CASMGPNGYTF.

The chain uses TRBV18 and TRBJ2-7; no clear D gene. CDR1 is KGHSH and CDR2 is LQKENI in the germline V gene. Deletions cut 0 bases from V and 6 bases from J, with 15 bases between. The CDR3 sequence is 15 residues long. The CDR3 DNA sequence: TGTGCCAGCTCACCACCGGACCGGAGTACGTCCGAGCAGTACTTC. This codes for CASSPPDRSTSEQYF.

This clone showed up just once. This chain links TRBV4-2 with TRBJ2-6; D is ambiguous. CDR1 and CDR2 from the germline V gene are LGHNA and YNFKEQ. The CDR3 loop spans 16 amino acids. Trimming cost V 0 bases and J 0 bases, with 6 bases left between them. DNA of the CDR3: TGTGCCAGCAGCCAAGAGCTTAGCTCTGGGGCCAACGTCCTGACTTTC. Amino acids: CASSQELSSGANVLTF.